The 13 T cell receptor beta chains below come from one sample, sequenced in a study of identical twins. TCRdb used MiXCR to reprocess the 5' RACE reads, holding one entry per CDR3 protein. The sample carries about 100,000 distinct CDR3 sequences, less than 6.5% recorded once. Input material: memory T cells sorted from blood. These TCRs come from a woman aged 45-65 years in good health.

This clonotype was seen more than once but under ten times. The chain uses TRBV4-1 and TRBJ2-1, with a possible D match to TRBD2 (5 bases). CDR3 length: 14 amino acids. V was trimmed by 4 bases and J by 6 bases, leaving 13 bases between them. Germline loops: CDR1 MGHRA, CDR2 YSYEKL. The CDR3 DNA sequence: TGCGCCAGCAGCCCCGCGAGGGCCTTCAATGAGCAGTTCTTC. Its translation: CASSPARAFNEQFF.

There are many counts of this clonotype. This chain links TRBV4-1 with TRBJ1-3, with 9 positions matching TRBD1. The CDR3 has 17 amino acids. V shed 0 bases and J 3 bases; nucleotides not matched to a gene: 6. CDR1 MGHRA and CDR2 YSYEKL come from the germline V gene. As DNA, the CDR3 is TGCGCCAGCAGCCAAGATCAAACAGGGGGCGGTGGAAACACCATATATTTT. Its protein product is CASSQDQTGGGGNTIYF.

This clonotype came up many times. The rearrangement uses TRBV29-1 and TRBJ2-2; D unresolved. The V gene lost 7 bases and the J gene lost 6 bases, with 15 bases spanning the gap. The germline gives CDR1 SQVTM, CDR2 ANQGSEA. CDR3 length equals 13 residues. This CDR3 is CSAGTPPAGELFF. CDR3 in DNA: TGCAGCGCTGGAACACCTCCCGCCGGGGAGCTGTTTTTT.

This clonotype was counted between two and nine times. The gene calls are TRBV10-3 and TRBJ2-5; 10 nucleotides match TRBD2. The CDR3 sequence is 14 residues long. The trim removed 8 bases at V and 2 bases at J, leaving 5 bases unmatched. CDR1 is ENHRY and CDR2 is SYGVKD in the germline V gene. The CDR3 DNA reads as TGTGCCATCTGGAGCGGGAGGGAACAAGAGACCCAGTACTTC. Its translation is CAIWSGREQETQYF.

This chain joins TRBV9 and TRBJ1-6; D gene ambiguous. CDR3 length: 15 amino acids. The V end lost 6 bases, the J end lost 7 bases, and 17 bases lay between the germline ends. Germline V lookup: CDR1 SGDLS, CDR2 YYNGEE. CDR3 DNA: TGTGCCAGCACCAGCGGACCACCCTGGAATTCACCCCTCCACTTT. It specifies CASTSGPPWNSPLHF.

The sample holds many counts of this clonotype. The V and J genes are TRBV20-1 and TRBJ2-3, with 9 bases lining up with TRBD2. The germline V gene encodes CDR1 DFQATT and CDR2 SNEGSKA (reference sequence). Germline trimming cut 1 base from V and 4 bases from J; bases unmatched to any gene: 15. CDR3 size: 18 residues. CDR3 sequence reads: CSARGGLLAGKGADTQYF. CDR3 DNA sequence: TGCAGTGCTAGAGGGGGCCTTCTAGCGGGGAAAGGGGCAGATACGCAGTATTTT.

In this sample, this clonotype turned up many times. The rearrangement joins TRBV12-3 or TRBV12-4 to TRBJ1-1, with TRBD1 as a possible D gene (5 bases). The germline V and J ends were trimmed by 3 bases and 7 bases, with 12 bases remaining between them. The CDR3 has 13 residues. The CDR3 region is CASSFWGGIEAFF. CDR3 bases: TGTGCCAGCAGTTTCTGGGGGGGAATTGAAGCTTTCTTT.

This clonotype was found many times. CDR3 in amino acids: CASSLSPGAPNSPLHF. The DNA for the CDR3 is TGTGCCAGCAGTTTATCGCCGGGGGCGCCTAATTCACCCCTCCACTTT. The chain is built from TRBV27 and TRBJ1-6; D perhaps matches TRBD1 (6 bases). Germline V gives CDR1 MNHEY, CDR2 SMNVEV (reference sequence). CDR3 length: 16 amino acids. The V end was cut by 0 bases, the J end by 6 bases, with 12 bases between.

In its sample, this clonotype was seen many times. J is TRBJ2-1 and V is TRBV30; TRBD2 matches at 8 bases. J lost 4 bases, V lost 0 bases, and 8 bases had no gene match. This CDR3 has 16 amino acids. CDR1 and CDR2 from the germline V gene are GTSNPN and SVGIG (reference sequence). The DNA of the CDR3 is TGTGCCTGGAGTGTACTTAGCGGGATAGGGTACAATGAGCAGTTCTTC. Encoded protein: CAWSVLSGIGYNEQFF.

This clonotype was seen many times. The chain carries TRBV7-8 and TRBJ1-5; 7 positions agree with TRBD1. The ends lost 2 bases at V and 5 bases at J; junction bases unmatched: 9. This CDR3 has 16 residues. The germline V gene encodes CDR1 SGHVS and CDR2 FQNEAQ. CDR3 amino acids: CASSLSPTGFDQPQHF. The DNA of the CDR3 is TGTGCCAGCAGCTTATCCCCGACAGGGTTTGATCAGCCCCAGCATTTT.

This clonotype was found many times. In DNA form, the CDR3 reads TGTGCCAGCAGCTTGTCAGGTATAGAGACCCAGTACTTC. Translating gives CASSLSGIETQYF. V usage is TRBV5-6 and J usage is TRBJ2-5; D is unclear. Trimming cost V 1 base and J 4 bases, with 8 bases left between them. CDR1 is SGHDT, CDR2 YYEEEE, per germline. The CDR3 loop spans 13 amino acids.

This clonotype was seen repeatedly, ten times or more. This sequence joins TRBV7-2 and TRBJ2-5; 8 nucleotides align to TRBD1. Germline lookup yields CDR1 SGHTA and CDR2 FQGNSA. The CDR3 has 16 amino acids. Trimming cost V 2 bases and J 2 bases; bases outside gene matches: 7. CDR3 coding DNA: TGTGCCAGCAGCTTAATCGACAGGGGAAGGCAAGAGACCCAGTACTTC. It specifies CASSLIDRGRQETQYF.

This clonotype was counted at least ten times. The DNA for the CDR3 is TGCAGTGCTACAGGGCGCCCATCCTACGAGCAGTACTTC. Translated: CSATGRPSYEQYF. This sequence joins TRBV20-1 and TRBJ2-7, with D perhaps TRBD1 (5 bases). The length of the CDR3 is 13 residues. With 4 bases removed from V and 1 base from J, the gap between germline ends came to 11 bases. Germline V lookup: CDR1 DFQATT, CDR2 SNEGSKA (reference sequence).